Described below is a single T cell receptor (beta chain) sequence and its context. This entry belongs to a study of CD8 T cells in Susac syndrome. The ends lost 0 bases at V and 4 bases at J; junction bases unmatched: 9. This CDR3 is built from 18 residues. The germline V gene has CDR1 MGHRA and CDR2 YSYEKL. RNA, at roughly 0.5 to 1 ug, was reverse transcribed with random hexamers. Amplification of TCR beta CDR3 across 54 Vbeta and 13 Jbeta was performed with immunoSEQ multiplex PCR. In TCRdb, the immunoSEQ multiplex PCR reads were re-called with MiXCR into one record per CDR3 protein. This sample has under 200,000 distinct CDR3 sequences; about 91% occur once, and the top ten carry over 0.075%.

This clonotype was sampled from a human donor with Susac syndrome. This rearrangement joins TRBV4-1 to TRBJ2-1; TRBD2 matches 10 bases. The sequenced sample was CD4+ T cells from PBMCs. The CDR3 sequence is CASSQDKSWTSGYNEQFF. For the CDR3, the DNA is TGCGCCAGCAGCCAAGATAAGAGCTGGACTAGCGGATACAATGAGCAGTTCTTC.